This record concerns one TCR beta chain sequence. The V and J ends lost 6 bases and 1 base respectively, with 6 bases between them. CDR1 and CDR2 (germline): DFQATT, SNEGSKA (reference sequence). The CDR3 loop spans 11 amino acids. The data belong to a study of neoadjuvant nivolumab and ipilimumab in lung cancer. Measured with immunoSEQ multiplex PCR; TCRdb has only the in-frame clones, and not every one. The table shows 39,000 or so clones, with roughly nine tenths occurring only once. This clonotype was sampled from an adult with non-small cell lung cancer. The chain links TRBV20-1 to TRBJ1-2; D not resolved. The specimen comprised peripheral blood, sampled before neoadjuvant nivolumab, alone or with ipilimumab. CDR3 residues: CSAYNNYGYTF. In DNA, the CDR3 is TGCAGTGCCTACAATAACTATGGCTACACCTTC.